Below, 30 T cell receptor beta chains from the same sample are listed, as sequenced in a study of control samples from healthy donors and cancer patients. Clones were sequenced by immunoSEQ multiplex PCR, and TCRdb holds only the in-frame ones, with some missing. Of 150,000 to 200,000 clones detected, 91% appear once; the ten largest clones hold roughly 1.6%. The sequenced material came from blood. The receptors were sampled from a woman in her thirties in good health.

The rearrangement links TRBV7-9 to TRBJ2-1, with 7 bases lining up with TRBD2. V shed 5 bases and J 6 bases; nucleotides not matched to a gene: 1. This CDR3 spans 12 amino acids. Germline V lookup: CDR1 SEHNR, CDR2 FQNEAQ (reference sequence). DNA of the CDR3: TGTGCCAGCAGCCGGACTAGCAATGAGCAGTTCTTC. Protein product: CASSRTSNEQFF. Supplemented by reference TRBV7-9 and TRBJ2-1, the full variable domain reads DTGVSQNPRHKITKRGQNVTFRCDPISEHNRLYWYRQTLGQGPEFLTYFQNEAQLEKSRLLSDRFSAERPKGSFSTLEIQRTEQGDSAMYLCASSRTSNEQFFGPGTRLTVL.

V gene TRBV5-1 combines with J gene TRBJ2-1; 8 nucleotides align to TRBD2. V lost 2 bases to trimming and J lost 1 base; unmatched junction nucleotides: 2. Germline CDR1 reads SGHRS; CDR2 reads YFSETQ. The CDR3 loop spans 15 amino acids. The CDR3 spells CASSFTGGSYNEQFF. Here the CDR3 DNA reads TGCGCCAGCAGCTTTACGGGGGGGTCCTACAATGAGCAGTTCTTC. Full variable domain (missing parts from reference TRBV5-1 and TRBJ2-1): KAGVTQTPRYLIKTRGQQVTLSCSPISGHRSVSWYQQTPGQGLQFLFEYFSETQRNKGNFPGRFSGRQFSNSRSEMNVSTLELGDSALYLCASSFTGGSYNEQFFGPGTRLTVL.

This chain connects TRBV12-5 to TRBJ1-5, with a weak D call TRBD1 (5 bases). The V and J ends lost 2 bases and 0 bases respectively, with 8 bases between them. This CDR3 spans 15 amino acids. CDR1 and CDR2 from the germline V gene are LGHNT and FRNRAP. The CDR3 here is CASGLTGNSNQPQHF. CDR3 nucleotides: TGTGCTAGTGGTTTGACAGGAAATAGCAATCAGCCCCAGCATTTT.

This sequence joins TRBV11-1 and TRBJ1-6; D unresolved. The V gene lost 5 bases and the J gene lost 0 bases, with 5 bases spanning the gap. The length of the CDR3 is 14 residues. The germline V gene has CDR1 SGHAT and CDR2 FQDESV (reference sequence). The CDR3 DNA reads as TGTGCCAGCAGCCGGGACTCCTATAATTCACCCCTCCACTTT. This encodes CASSRDSYNSPLHF.

The genes are TRBV28 and TRBJ1-4, with TRBD1 matching over 9 bases. Per the germline V gene, CDR1 is MDHEN and CDR2 is SYDVKM. Trimming at V came to 4 bases and at J to 6 bases, leaving 6 bases not matched to a gene. This CDR3 has 15 amino acids. The chain's CDR3 is CASSSPGQGDEKLFF. In DNA, the CDR3 is TGTGCCAGCAGTTCACCGGGACAGGGCGATGAAAAACTGTTTTTT.

The rearrangement joins TRBV7-9 to TRBJ2-3; no reliable D call. V was pared by 3 bases and J by 6 bases, with 7 bases between. Looked up from germline, CDR1 is SEHNR and CDR2 is FQNEAQ (reference sequence). The CDR3 runs to 12 residues. In DNA form, the CDR3 reads TGTGCCAGCAGCTTTCTTCGCGATACGCAGTATTTT. Translated, it gives CASSFLRDTQYF.

The V gene is TRBV21-1, the J gene TRBJ2-3; the listed D gene, TRBD2, was not tested against the DNA. TRBV21-1 is described as a pseudogene. The CDR3 totals 15 residues. In nucleotides, the CDR3 is TGTGCCAGCAGCGCCCTAGCGGGAGGCACAGATACGCAGTATTTT. The encoded protein is CASSALAGGTDTQYF.

The chain has TRBV6-5 and TRBJ2-5; no definite D call. The CDR3 runs to 12 residues. The V gene's germline CDR1 is MNHEY and CDR2 SVGAGI. Trimming shortened V by 5 bases and J by 5 bases, and 9 bases separated the two germline ends. The CDR3 coding sequence is TGTGCCAGCAGTAGGTTGGGGGAGACCCAGTACTTC. Its translation is CASSRLGETQYF.

The chain couples TRBV4-3 to TRBJ1-6; perhaps TRBD1 as D (5 bases). CDR3 length: 14 residues. The germline V and J ends were trimmed by 0 bases and 9 bases, with 9 bases remaining between them. Germline V lookup: CDR1 LGHNA, CDR2 YSLEER. Here the CDR3 DNA reads TGCGCCAGCAGCCAAGAGGTGAGGGGTTCACCCCTCCACTTT. This gives the protein CASSQEVRGSPLHF.

Concerning this clone itself: The same CDR3 can be traced to other DNA sequences in this sample. The chain couples TRBV5-5 to TRBJ1-2, with TRBD1 matching 9 bases. This CDR3 is built from 14 residues. The germline CDR1 and CDR2 sequences are SGHKS and YYEKEE (reference sequence). With 0 bases clipped from V and 8 bases from J, the junction kept 5 bases outside the gene matches. The CDR3 DNA sequence: TGTGCCAGCAGCTTGGCACAGGGGGCGGGGGGCTACACCTTC. Protein sequence: CASSLAQGAGGYTF.

To note about this clone: Other DNA sequences of this sample code for an identical CDR3. V gene TRBV7-9 combines with J gene TRBJ1-2, with D tentatively TRBD1 (5 bases). The germline gives CDR1 SEHNR, CDR2 FQNEAQ (reference sequence). Trimming removed 1 base at V and 6 bases at J, with 9 bases between. This CDR3 contains 13 residues. The CDR3 sequence: CASSLGQGDGYTF. Written as DNA, the CDR3 is TGTGCCAGCAGCTTAGGGCAGGGTGATGGCTACACCTTC.

Of note for this clone: The germline gene is not matched at one end of the junction; a read error may be the cause. The rearrangement uses TRBV2 and TRBJ1-1, with 9 bases matching TRBD1. From germline, CDR1 is SNHLY and CDR2 FYNNEI. CDR3 size: 14 residues. As DNA, the CDR3 is TGTGCCAGCAGAGAAGGGACAGGGCACACTGAAGCTTTCTTT. It yields the protein CASREGTGHTEAFF.

This chain connects TRBV9 to TRBJ2-7; 9 bases are shared with TRBD1. V shed 1 base, J shed 5 bases, and the junction held 7 bases outside the gene matches. Germline CDR1 reads SGDLS; CDR2 reads YYNGEE. This CDR3 has 15 residues. Here the CDR3 reads CASSVSGTGLDEQYF. The DNA for the CDR3 is TGTGCCAGCAGCGTATCCGGGACAGGGCTGGACGAGCAGTACTTC. The whole variable domain, remainder taken from reference TRBV9 and TRBJ2-7, is DSGVTQTPKHLITATGQRVTLRCSPRSGDLSVYWYQQSLDQGLQFLIQYYNGEERAKGNILERFSAQQFPDLHSELNLSSLELGDSALYFCASSVSGTGLDEQYFGPGTRLTVT.

This chain joins TRBV21-1 and TRBJ1-5; the DNA was not compared with TRBD1, the D call given in the table. TRBV21-1 is marked as a pseudogene. The CDR3 is 17 residues long. CDR3 region: CASSKSSGTGRNQPQHF. For the CDR3, the DNA is TGTGCCAGCAGCAAGAGCTCAGGGACAGGTCGCAATCAGCCCCAGCATTTT.

V usage is TRBV2 and J usage is TRBJ1-1, with 10 bases lining up with TRBD1. CDR1 is SNHLY, CDR2 FYNNEI, per germline. The CDR3 runs 14 residues. V dropped 6 bases and J dropped 5; count of bases not matched to a gene: 6. This CDR3 is CASRTTGGVTEAFF. CDR3 in DNA: TGTGCCAGCAGGACGACAGGGGGCGTGACTGAAGCTTTCTTT.

This chain joins TRBV4-2 and TRBJ1-6; 8 bases agree with TRBD1. Germline CDR1 reads LGHNA; CDR2 reads YNFKEQ. Germline trimming cut 1 base from V and 8 bases from J; bases unmatched to any gene: 4. The CDR3 extends over 15 amino acids. The CDR3 DNA sequence: TGTGCCAGCAGCCAAGCGGACAGGGCATATTCACCCCTCCACTTT. Translating gives CASSQADRAYSPLHF.

Remarks on this clone: Other DNA sequences of this sample code for an identical CDR3. This chain uses TRBV6-5 with TRBJ1-1, with 9 positions matching TRBD1. This CDR3 spans 13 amino acids. J gave up 4 bases and V 6 bases, and 3 bases lay outside the gene matches. In germline, CDR1 is MNHEY, CDR2 SVGAGI. CDR3 DNA sequence: TGTGCCAGCAGGGACAGGGGTGTCACTGAAGCTTTCTTT. Its protein is CASRDRGVTEAFF.

This rearrangement joins TRBV19 to TRBJ2-1, with D perhaps matching TRBD1 or TRBD2 (6 bases each). CDR1 LNHDA and CDR2 SQIVND come from the germline V gene (reference sequence). The CDR3 contains 15 residues. V lost 1 base and J lost 4, with 11 bases in between. The CDR3 here is CASSIAGAPYNEQFF. The CDR3 DNA is TGTGCCAGTAGTATAGCGGGGGCCCCATACAATGAGCAGTTCTTC.

Comment on this clone: The sample holds other DNA sequences that translate to the same CDR3. This chain uses TRBV18 with TRBJ1-1; a weak D match, TRBD1 (6 bases). This CDR3 is built from 14 residues. Germline lookup yields CDR1 KGHSH and CDR2 LQKENI. V was shortened by 3 bases and J by 3 bases, with 11 bases between the two germline ends. CDR3 in amino acids: CASSPQGQHTEAFF. In DNA form, the CDR3 reads TGTGCCAGCTCACCGCAGGGGCAACACACTGAAGCTTTCTTT.

With regard to this clone: The same CDR3 is also encoded by other DNA sequences in this sample. The gene calls are TRBV18 and TRBJ2-2, with TRBD1 identical over 10 bases. Germline trimming cut 3 bases from V and 6 bases from J; bases unmatched to any gene: 1. This CDR3 spans 14 amino acids. Germline CDR1 and CDR2: KGHSH and LQKENI. CDR3 residues: CASSPGQGAGELFF. CDR3 nucleotide sequence: TGTGCCAGCTCACCCGGACAGGGGGCCGGGGAGCTGTTTTTT.

The count of this clone is one. The genes are TRBV7-3 and TRBJ2-1, with D maybe TRBD1 (8 bases). CDR1 is SGHTA, CDR2 FQGTGA, per germline. Trimming removed 1 base from V and 7 bases from J, with 11 bases in between. The CDR3 runs to 14 residues. DNA for the CDR3: TGTGCCAGCAGCTTAAACAGGGGGGGTAATGAGCAGTTCTTC. This translates into CASSLNRGGNEQFF.

V usage is TRBV7-6 and J usage is TRBJ2-3; a possible D gene is TRBD2 (6 bases). V lost 5 bases and J 0 bases, leaving 12 bases between the germline ends. CDR3 size: 15 residues. CDR1 is SGHVS, CDR2 FNYEAQ, per germline. This CDR3 reads CASSPIAESTDTQYF. Written as DNA, the CDR3 is TGTGCCAGCAGCCCCATAGCGGAGAGCACAGATACGCAGTATTTT.

The V and J genes are TRBV19 and TRBJ1-2, with D tentatively TRBD1 (5 bases). This CDR3 region has 15 residues. Looked up from germline, CDR1 is LNHDA and CDR2 is SQIVND (reference sequence). The V gene lost 7 bases and the J gene lost 0 bases, with 15 bases spanning the gap. CDR3 residues: CASTLQAPPNYGYTF. CDR3 bases: TGTGCCAGTACTCTACAGGCACCACCTAACTATGGCTACACCTTC.

The CDR3 sequence is CASSKGTGSNQPQHF. CDR3 in DNA: TGTGCCAGCAGCAAAGGGACAGGGAGCAATCAGCCCCAGCATTTT. V and J are TRBV21-1 and TRBJ1-5; whether TRBD1, the table's D call, matches the DNA was not checked. TRBV21-1 is a pseudogene locus. The CDR3 consists of 15 residues.

This clone appeared once. The V and J genes are TRBV5-1 and TRBJ1-2; 8 nucleotides match TRBD1. There are 13 residues in the CDR3. The J segment lost 5 bases and the V segment lost 4 bases, leaving 4 bases of the junction unmatched. Germline V lookup: CDR1 SGHRS, CDR2 YFSETQ. In nucleotides, the CDR3 is TGCGCCAGCAGCCAGACAGGGGAATATGGCTACACCTTC. Amino acids: CASSQTGEYGYTF.

The DNA for the CDR3 is TGTGCCAGCAGCCCGAAGACAGATTCCTACGAGCAGTACTTC. Protein: CASSPKTDSYEQYF. This chain links TRBV7-6 with TRBJ2-7; a weak D match, TRBD1 (5 bases). This CDR3 contains 14 residues. Trimming pared 5 bases from V and 1 base from J, leaving 12 bases between. Per germline, CDR1 SGHVS and CDR2 FNYEAQ.

V is TRBV9 and J is TRBJ1-2; no clear D gene. The CDR3 totals 13 residues. Looked up from germline, CDR1 is SGDLS and CDR2 is YYNGEE. Deletions cut 0 bases from V and 1 base from J, with 4 bases between. CDR3 bases: TGTGCCAGCAGCGTAGTACATAACTATGGCTACACCTTC. It encodes CASSVVHNYGYTF.

The chain combines TRBV28 with TRBJ2-7, with TRBD2 matching 7 bases. CDR1 is MDHEN, CDR2 SYDVKM, per germline. CDR3 size: 15 residues. With 6 bases clipped from V and 2 bases from J, the junction kept 10 bases outside the gene matches. The CDR3 spells CASSTPAGYAYEQYF. CDR3 nucleotide sequence: TGTGCCAGCAGCACCCCAGCGGGATATGCCTACGAGCAGTACTTC. The variable domain in full, with the rest retrieved from reference TRBV28 and TRBJ2-7, is DVKVTQSSRYLVKRTGEKVFLECVQDMDHENMFWYRQDPGLGLRLIYFSYDVKMKEKGDIPEGYSVSREKKERFSLILESASTNQTSMYLCASSTPAGYAYEQYFGPGTRLTVT.

The chain joins TRBV18 to TRBJ1-5; 9 nucleotides agree with TRBD1. Trimming at V came to 3 bases and at J to 5 bases, leaving 5 bases not matched to a gene. The length of the CDR3 is 15 residues. CDR1 and CDR2 from the germline V gene are KGHSH and LQKENI. CDR3 loop: CASSPQGTGYQPQHF. CDR3 DNA sequence: TGTGCCAGCTCACCGCAGGGGACAGGGTATCAGCCCCAGCATTTT.

This clone was seen only once. This chain links TRBV7-2 with TRBJ2-3; D is tentatively TRBD1 or TRBD2 (5 bases each). The CDR3 length is 15 residues. Germline V CDR1 and CDR2: SGHTA, FQGNSA. V lost 1 base, J lost 2 bases, and 10 bases lay in between. CDR3 sequence (DNA): TGTGCCAGCAGCTTAGACGGGGCTTACACAGATACGCAGTATTTT. Its protein product is CASSLDGAYTDTQYF.